Reported below is one T cell receptor (beta chain). As yet, its antigen is unknown. Using immunoSEQ multiplex PCR, the repertoire was profiled, and TCRdb retains in-frame clones only, with some absent. The table lists roughly 770,000 clones, approximately 96% of them singletons, with approximately 0.2% in the top ten. The record originates from a study of shared clonotypes between healthy human individuals. Turning to the study itself: There were three CD4 naive, three CD4 memory, two CD8 naive and one CD8 memory plates per donor.

Naive CD8 cells comprised CD45RO-negative, CCR7-positively selected cells, excluding terminally differentiated effector memory CD45RA+ cells. Whole-study results and caveats: Across subsets, estimated richness was generally greater for naive than for memory populations.

The sequencing input was naive CD8+ T cells sorted from blood. The clonotype was recovered from a man aged 25-45 years in good health.

The CDR3 DNA reads as TGTGCCAGCAGCCCGAGTGCGGGAGTGCTCTACAATGAGCAGTTCTTC. This gives the protein CASSPSAGVLYNEQFF. This sequence joins TRBV2 and TRBJ2-1; TRBD2 matches 7 bases. V gave up 6 bases and J gave up 3 bases; unmatched junction bases: 11. CDR3 size: 16 residues. CDR1 and CDR2 (germline): SNHLY, FYNNEI.